This TCR beta chain was found in a study of OX40 agonist ivuxolimab in advanced cancers. Study-level information: Patients' therapy was ivuxolimab, an antibody that acts as an agonist of OX40 (CD134). Under the entry rules, prior anti-PD-1, anti-PD-L1 or anti-CTLA-4 therapy was allowed, and approximately 40% had some.

Study-level points and caveats: Averaged across samples, CD8+ T cells carried more expanded clones than CD4+ did.

On this clone itself: Its antigen remains unknown.

Clones were read by immunoSEQ multiplex PCR, and TCRdb kept only the in-frame ones, dropping some. The table shows more than 20,000 clones, with over 70% occurring only once. This clonotype originated in an adult with an advanced solid tumor such as melanoma, head and neck, liver or kidney cancer. This specimen was CD4+ or CD8+ T cells sorted from blood, taken in a trial of the OX40 agonist ivuxolimab.

CDR3 coding DNA: TGTGCCAGCAGTTTATCGGTGGGGACAGGGGAGGCTACGCAGTATTTT. This encodes CASSLSVGTGEATQYF. The gene calls are TRBV27 and TRBJ2-3; 10 positions agree with TRBD1. The germline CDR1 and CDR2 sequences are MNHEY and SMNVEV (reference sequence). This CDR3 is 16 amino acids long. Losses at the gene ends were 0 bases for V and 8 bases for J; bases not matched to a gene: 8.